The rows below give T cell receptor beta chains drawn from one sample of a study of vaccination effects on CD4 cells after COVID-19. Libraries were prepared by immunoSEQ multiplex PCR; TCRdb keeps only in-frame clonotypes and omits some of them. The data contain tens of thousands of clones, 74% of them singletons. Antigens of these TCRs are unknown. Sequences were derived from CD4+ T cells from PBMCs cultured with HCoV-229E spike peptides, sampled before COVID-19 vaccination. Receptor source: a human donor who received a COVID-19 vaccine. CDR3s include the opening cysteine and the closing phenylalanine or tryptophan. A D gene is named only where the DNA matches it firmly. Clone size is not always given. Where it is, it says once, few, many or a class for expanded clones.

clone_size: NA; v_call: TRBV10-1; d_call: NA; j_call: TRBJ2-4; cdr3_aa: CASSGIAKNIQYF; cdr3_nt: TGCGCCAGCAGTGGAATAGCCAAAAACATTCAGTACTTC
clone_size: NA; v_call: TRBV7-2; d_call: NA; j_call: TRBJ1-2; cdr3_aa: CASSPPGREVYGYTF; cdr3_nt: TGTGCCAGCAGCCCCCCGGGGAGGGAGGTGTATGGCTACACCTTC
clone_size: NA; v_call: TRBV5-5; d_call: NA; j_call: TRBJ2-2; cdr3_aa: CASSQLADTGELFF; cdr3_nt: TGTGCCAGCAGCCAACTAGCTGACACCGGGGAGCTGTTTTTT
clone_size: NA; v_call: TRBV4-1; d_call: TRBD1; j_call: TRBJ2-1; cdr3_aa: CASSQVVAGGNEQFF; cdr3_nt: TGCGCCAGCAGCCAAGTAGTGGCAGGGGGCAATGAGCAGTTCTTC
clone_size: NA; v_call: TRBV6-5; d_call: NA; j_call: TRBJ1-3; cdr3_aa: CASSTTAGNTIYF; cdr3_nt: TGTGCCAGCAGTACGACTGCTGGAAACACCATATATTTT
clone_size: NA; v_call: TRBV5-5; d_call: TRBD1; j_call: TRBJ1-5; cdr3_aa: CASSSIPGTGVQPQHF; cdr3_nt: TGTGCCAGCAGCTCCATTCCCGGGACAGGGGTTCAGCCCCAGCATTTT
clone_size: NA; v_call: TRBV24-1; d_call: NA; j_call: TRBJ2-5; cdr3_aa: CATSDPGAFQETQYF; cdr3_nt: TGTGCCACCAGTGACCCTGGGGCATTTCAAGAGACCCAGTACTTC
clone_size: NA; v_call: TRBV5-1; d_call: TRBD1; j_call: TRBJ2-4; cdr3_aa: CASSSRDSLAKNIQYF; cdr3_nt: TGCGCCAGCAGCTCCCGGGACAGTTTAGCCAAAAACATTCAGTACTTC
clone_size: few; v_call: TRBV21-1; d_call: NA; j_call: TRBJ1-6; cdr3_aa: CASSLEPLRF; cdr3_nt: TGTGCCAGCTCCCTGGAGCCCCTGCGCTTT
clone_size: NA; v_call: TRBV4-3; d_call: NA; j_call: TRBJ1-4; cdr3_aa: CASSGGEGREKLFF; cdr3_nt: TGCGCCAGCAGTGGGGGCGAGGGGAGAGAAAAACTGTTTTTT
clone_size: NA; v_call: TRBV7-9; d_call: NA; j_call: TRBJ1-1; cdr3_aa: CASSLATEAFF; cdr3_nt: TGTGCCAGCAGCTTAGCTACTGAAGCTTTCTTT
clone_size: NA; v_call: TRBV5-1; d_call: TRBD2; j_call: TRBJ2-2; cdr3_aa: CASSLAGGSTGELFF; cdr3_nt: TGCGCCAGCAGCTTGGCCGGGGGGAGTACCGGGGAGCTGTTTTTT
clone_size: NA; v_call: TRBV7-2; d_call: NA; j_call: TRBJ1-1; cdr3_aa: CASSSQGHTEAFF; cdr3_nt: TGTGCCAGCAGCTCGCAGGGCCACACTGAAGCTTTCTTT
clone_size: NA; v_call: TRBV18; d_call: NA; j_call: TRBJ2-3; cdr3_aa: CASSPIRSTDTQYF; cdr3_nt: TGTGCCAGCTCACCGATTAGAAGCACAGATACGCAGTATTTT
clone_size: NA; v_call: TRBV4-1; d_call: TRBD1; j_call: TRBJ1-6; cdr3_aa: CASSQEGGTANSPLHF; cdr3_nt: TGCGCCAGCAGCCAAGAAGGGGGGACAGCTAATTCACCCCTCCACTTT
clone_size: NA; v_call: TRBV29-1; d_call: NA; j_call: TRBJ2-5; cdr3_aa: CSAVFGDETQYF; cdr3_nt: TGCAGCGCCGTTTTCGGGGATGAGACCCAGTACTTC
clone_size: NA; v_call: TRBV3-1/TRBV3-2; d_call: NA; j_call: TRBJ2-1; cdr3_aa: CASSQGQRGYNEQFF; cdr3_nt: TGTGCCAGCAGCCAAGGTCAGCGCGGTTACAATGAGCAGTTCTTC
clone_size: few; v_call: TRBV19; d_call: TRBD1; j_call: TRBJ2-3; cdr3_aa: CASSPTGGERTQYF; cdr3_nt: TGTGCCAGTAGCCCGACAGGGGGTGAGAGGACGCAGTATTTT
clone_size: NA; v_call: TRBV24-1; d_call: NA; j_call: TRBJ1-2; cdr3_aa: CATSDRSGYTF; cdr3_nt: TGTGCCACCAGTGATAGGTCTGGCTACACCTTC
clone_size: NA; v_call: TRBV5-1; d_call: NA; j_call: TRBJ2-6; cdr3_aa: CASSLDRAAGANVLTF; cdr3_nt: TGCGCCAGCAGCTTGGACAGGGCCGCTGGGGCCAACGTCCTGACTTTC
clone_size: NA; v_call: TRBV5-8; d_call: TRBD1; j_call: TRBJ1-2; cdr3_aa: CASSLEKGQYMTNGYTF; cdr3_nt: TGTGCCAGCAGCTTAGAGAAGGGACAGTATATGACGAATGGCTACACCTTC
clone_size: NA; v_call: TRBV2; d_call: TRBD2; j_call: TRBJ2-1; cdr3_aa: CASSPTAGGYNEQFF; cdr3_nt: TGTGCCAGCAGCCCTACAGCGGGGGGCTACAATGAGCAGTTCTTC
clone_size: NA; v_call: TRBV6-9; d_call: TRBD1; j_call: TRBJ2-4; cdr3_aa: CASSYARDRENIQYF; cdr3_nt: TGTGCCAGCAGTTACGCCCGGGACAGGGAAAACATTCAGTACTTC
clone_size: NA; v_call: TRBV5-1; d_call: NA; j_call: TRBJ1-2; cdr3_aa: CASSLVGGKGYTF; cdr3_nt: TGCGCCAGCAGCTTGGTCGGGGGGAAGGGCTACACCTTC
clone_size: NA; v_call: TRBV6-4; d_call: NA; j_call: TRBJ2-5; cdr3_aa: CASSPGEGETQYF; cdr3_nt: TGTGCCAGCAGCCCAGGGGAAGGGGAGACCCAGTACTTC
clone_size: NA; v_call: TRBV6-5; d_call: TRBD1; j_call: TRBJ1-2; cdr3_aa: CAVSQGRGAYGYTF; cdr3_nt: TGTGCCGTCTCACAGGGGCGCGGGGCCTATGGCTACACCTTC
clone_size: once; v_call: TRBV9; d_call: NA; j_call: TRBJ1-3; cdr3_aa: CASSVADSGNTIYF; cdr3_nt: TGTGCCAGCAGCGTAGCAGACTCTGGAAACACCATATATTTT
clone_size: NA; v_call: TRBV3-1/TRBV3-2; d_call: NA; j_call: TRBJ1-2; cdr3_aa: CASSQGVIGYTF; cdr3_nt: TGTGCCAGCAGCCAGGGGGTCATTGGCTACACCTTC
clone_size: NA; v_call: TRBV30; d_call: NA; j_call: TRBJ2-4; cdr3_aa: CAWSLPVISKNIQYF; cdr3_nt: TGTGCCTGGAGTCTCCCGGTGATAAGTAAAAACATTCAGTACTTC
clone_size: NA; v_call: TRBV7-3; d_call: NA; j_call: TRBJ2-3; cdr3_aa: CASSPGADTQYF; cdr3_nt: TGTGCCAGCAGCCCCGGGGCGGATACGCAGTATTTT
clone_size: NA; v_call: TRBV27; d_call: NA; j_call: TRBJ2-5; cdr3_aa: CASSNRVQKETQYF; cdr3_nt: TGTGCCAGCTCAAACCGGGTCCAAAAAGAGACCCAGTACTTC
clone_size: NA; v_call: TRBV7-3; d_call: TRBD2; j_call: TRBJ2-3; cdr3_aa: CASSFSSGGGTDTQYF; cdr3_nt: TGTGCCAGCAGCTTCTCTAGCGGGGGGGGCACAGATACGCAGTATTTT
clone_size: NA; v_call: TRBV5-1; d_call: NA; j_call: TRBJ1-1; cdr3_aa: CASSFIQGGGTEAFF; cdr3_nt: TGCGCCAGCAGCTTTATACAGGGTGGGGGAACTGAAGCTTTCTTT
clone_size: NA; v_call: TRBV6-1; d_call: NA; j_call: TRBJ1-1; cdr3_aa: CASSEWAGSEAFF; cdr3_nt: TGTGCCAGCAGTGAGTGGGCGGGTTCTGAAGCTTTCTTT
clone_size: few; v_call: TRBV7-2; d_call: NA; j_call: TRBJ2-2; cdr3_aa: CASGGLYTGELFF; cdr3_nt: TGTGCCAGCGGGGGGTTATATACCGGGGAGCTGTTTTTT
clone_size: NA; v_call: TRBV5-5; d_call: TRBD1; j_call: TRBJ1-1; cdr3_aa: CASRGTGGAGTEAFF; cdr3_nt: TGTGCCAGCAGAGGGACAGGGGGAGCGGGCACTGAAGCTTTCTTT
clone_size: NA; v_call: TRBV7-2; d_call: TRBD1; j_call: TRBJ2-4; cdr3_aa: CASSPRDRVTFIQYF; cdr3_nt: TGTGCCAGCAGCCCCCGGGACAGGGTTACATTCATTCAGTACTTC
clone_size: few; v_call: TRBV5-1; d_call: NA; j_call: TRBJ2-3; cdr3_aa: CASSRGTRTDTQYF; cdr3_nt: TGCGCCAGCAGCCGTGGGACTCGCACAGATACGCAGTATTTT
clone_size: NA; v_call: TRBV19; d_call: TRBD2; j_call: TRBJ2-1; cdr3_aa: CASSEWTSGGNEQFF; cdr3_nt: TGTGCCAGTAGTGAGTGGACTAGCGGGGGGAATGAGCAGTTCTTC